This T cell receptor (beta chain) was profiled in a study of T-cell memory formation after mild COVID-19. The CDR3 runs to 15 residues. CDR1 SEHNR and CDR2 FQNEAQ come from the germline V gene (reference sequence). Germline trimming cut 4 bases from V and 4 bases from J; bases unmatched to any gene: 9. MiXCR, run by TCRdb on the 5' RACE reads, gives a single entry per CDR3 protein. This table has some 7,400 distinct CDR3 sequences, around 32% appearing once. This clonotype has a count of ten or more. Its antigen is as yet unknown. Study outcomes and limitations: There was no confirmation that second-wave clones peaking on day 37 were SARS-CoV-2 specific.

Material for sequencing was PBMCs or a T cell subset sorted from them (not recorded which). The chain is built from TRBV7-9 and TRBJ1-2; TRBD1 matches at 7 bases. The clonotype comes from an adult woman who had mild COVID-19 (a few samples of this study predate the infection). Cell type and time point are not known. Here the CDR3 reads CASSSDRWGFYGYTF. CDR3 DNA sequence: TGTGCCAGCAGCTCGGACAGGTGGGGGTTCTATGGCTACACCTTC.